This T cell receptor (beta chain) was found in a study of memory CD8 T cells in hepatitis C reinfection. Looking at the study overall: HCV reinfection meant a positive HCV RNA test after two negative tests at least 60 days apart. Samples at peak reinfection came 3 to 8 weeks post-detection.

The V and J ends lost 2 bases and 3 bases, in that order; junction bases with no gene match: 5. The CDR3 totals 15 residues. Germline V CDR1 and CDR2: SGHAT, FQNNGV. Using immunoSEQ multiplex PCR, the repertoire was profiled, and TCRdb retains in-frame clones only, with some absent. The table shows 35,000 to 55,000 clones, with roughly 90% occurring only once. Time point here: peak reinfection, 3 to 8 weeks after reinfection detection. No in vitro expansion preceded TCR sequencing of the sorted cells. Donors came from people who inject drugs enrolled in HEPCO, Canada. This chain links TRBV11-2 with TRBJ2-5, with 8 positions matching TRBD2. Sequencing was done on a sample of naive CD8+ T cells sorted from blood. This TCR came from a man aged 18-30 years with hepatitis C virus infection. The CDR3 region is CASSLFRGGEETQYF. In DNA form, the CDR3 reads TGTGCCAGCAGCTTATTTCGGGGGGGGGAAGAGACCCAGTACTTC.